This record covers a single T cell receptor (beta chain). No cognate antigen has been identified for it. The input lacks base qualities; no much larger clone sits a single base away. Libraries came from the immunoSEQ multiplex PCR assay. The multiplex PCR relied on a mix of 60 forward primers for TCR Vbeta segments and 13 reverse primers for TCR Jbeta segments. A multiplex PCR assay on genomic DNA amplified the CDR3 region of rearranged TCR beta genes. Amplified TCR beta libraries were sequenced as 87-base-pair reads on the Illumina HiSeq System. The study's processing was this. A later analysis tallied 75 million to 85 million unique TCR beta chains across the 700 or so repertoires, and about 10 million of those chains were shared by two or more donors. A nearest-neighbor algorithm error-corrected the raw reads and collapsed the reads into unique sequences, merging closely related sequences to remove PCR and sequencing errors. Alignment of CDR3 sequences to IMGT reference sequences was used to assign V, D and J gene segments. For a sequence to be retained, at least a six-nucleotide match to both a V gene segment and a J gene segment was required. Rearrangements were called productive when the CDR3 lacked stop codons and stayed in frame with V and J; all others were non-productive. Following IMGT convention, CDR3 was defined as the stretch from the second conserved V-encoded cysteine to the conserved J-encoded phenylalanine. The earlier analysis of about 570 of the donors excluded any sequence lacking an unambiguous match to a single V gene segment. In an earlier analysis of roughly 600 of the donors, a V segment was called functional when productive rearrangements were above 56.7%, and segregating when the standard deviation between donors exceeded 5%. A statistical classification framework was built for diagnosing cytomegalovirus status from the catalog of TCR beta chain sequences. In a later analysis, V and J genes were assigned by comparing TCR nucleotide sequences against IMGT/GENE-DB human TR gene sequences. In a later analysis, CDR3 sequences and most-parsimonious VDJ recombination scenarios were assigned using the TCRdist pipeline. A later analysis defined each TCR beta chain by its CDR3 amino acid sequence plus V-gene family, and excluded reads lacking a unique V-gene family. A later analysis removed nearly 600 highly shared, low-generation-probability nucleotide sequences to deal with suspected cross-contamination and a sequencing artifact. In a later analysis, a clonal expansion index was calculated for each public chain from normalized within-repertoire ranks of inferred template counts. In a later analysis, generation probabilities were computed using a VDJ recombination model fitted to out-of-frame rearrangements, and the results were checked against IGoR. In a later analysis, hypergeometric tests were used to score TCR-TCR, TCR-HLA and TCR-CMV co-occurrence, with a repertoire-size bias correction applied to TCR pairs. A later analysis estimated false discovery rates by permuting HLA or CMV assignments 20 times. In a later analysis, co-occurring TCRs were grouped using DBSCAN, and TCRdist sequence similarity was added for clustering within HLA-allele-positive subsets. For co-occurrence clustering, repertoires with fewer than 30,000 or more than 120,000 public chains were excluded, along with five or six repertoires with anomalous nucleotide sharing. Entries here come from immuneACCESS through TCRdb and include only in-frame sequences with V and J called. Some clones fail to appear in such tables; in the studies checked, an unresolved V gene covers under half of the shortfall, and the cause of the remainder is unknown. V, J and clone size derive from that table, while D and trimming were established from the DNA sequence. Present in this sample are about 200,000 clones, 80% to 85% of which were seen just once. Over 5% of the sample is taken by the ten largest.

From the cysteine up to the phenylalanine, the CDR3 has a length of 15 residues. Only the CDR3 DNA is retained, 45 bases long and in frame from the first base. Trimmed from V: 4 bases; trimmed from J: 10 bases; junction bases lacking a gene match: 9. Via the germline V gene, CDR1 is MRHNA and CDR2 SNTAGT. These data are taken from a study of cytomegalovirus exposure and HLA in healthy donors (dated by TCRdb to about 2017). With regard to the full study: An earlier analysis of roughly 500 of the donors reported 250 to 300 Gb of sequence data and around 120 million unique TCR beta sequences obtained from around 180 million T cells. An early release covering some 640 HLA-typed donors comprised about 300 gigabases of sequencing data and 65 million to 100 million unique TCR sequences. The genetic ancestry cluster associated with self-reported Caucasian donors included 81% of the roughly 380 genotyped donors. The study aimed to test whether cataloging public T cell receptors could reveal signatures of past pathogen exposure. The study profiled the T cell repertoires of hundreds of subjects by immunosequencing and related them to cytomegalovirus serostatus. Along with the approximately 700-subject first cohort, a separate validation cohort of over a hundred different subjects was used. The study combined high-throughput TCR immunosequencing, statistical association of individual TCRs with disease status, and machine learning to predict cytomegalovirus infection status. In a later analysis, previously published TCR beta repertoires from 500 to 750 donors were re-analyzed and high-resolution HLA genotyping was added so that TCR occurrence patterns could be studied. Rather than drawing on any new phenotypic data, the later analysis identified candidate immune exposures from TCR beta sequences and the way those sequences occurred across donors. To decide whether each TCR beta V gene segment behaved as functional or pseudogenic, an earlier analysis of approximately 590 of the donors relied on high-throughput TCR beta sequencing. Donor age, sex, ethnicity and CMV serostatus were compiled alongside the repertoire data. In a later genetic analysis, genome-wide SNP genotypes for about 55% of the 666 donors were used, and that subset was treated as a discovery cohort. Every discovery cohort repertoire had been produced on one sequencing platform. HLA typing covered class I and class II loci at four-digit resolution. The number of typed donors differed by locus: about 629-630 for A, B, C, DRB1 and DQB1; about 520 for DQA1; approximately 600 for DPA1; and around 450 for DPB1. Because of strong linkage in the cohort, five DR-DQ haplotypes were treated as single units for association and clustering. Across 300 to 500 genotyped donors of the cohort, an average of about 240,000 unique TCR beta nucleotide sequences per donor were sequenced, and roughly a sixth of those sequences were non-productive. What the study reported, not specific to this receptor: Some IMGT-functional V segments, including TRBV6-2 and TRBV6-3, could not be told apart with the 87-base-pair reads, so those segments were excluded. Specific HLA alleles were associated with over 15,000 TCR beta sequences at a false discovery rate of 0.05 in a later analysis. While some public TCRs were present in many individuals, most TCR sequences turned up only very rarely across donors. The authors suggested that the approach could potentially be extended to other disease states and immunological phenotypes. A later genetic analysis reported fewer N-insertions in productive TCRs among donors in an Asian-associated ancestry cluster than the approximately 670-donor mean. The presence/absence analyses assumed that sequencing depth was roughly uniform across donors, and that assumption may not be true. The only immune exposure information available for the cohort was CMV serostatus. A group of highly shared sequence variants was considered likely to be a technical artifact of the sequencing pipeline. In a later genetic analysis, a missense DCLRE1C variant was associated with V-gene and J-gene trimming of TCR beta chains, and the association was replicated in an independent cohort. HLA typing was unavailable for some donors at each locus, so association tests used only the typed subset. In a later analysis, the rate of TCR association differed among HLA loci, with DRB1 alleles having the most associated TCRs and HLA-C alleles having the fewest. Only TCR beta chains were sequenced in this cohort, and the absence of alpha or paired-chain data limited detectable features. The classifier was reported to diagnose cytomegalovirus status with high specificity and sensitivity in both the original and validation cohorts. In a later analysis, HLA-associated TCR beta chains showed more clonal expansion and lower generation probabilities than non-associated chains that were equally common. According to a later analysis, parvovirus B19, influenza, CMV and Epstein-Barr virus appeared linked to several top co-occurrence clusters. A few of the identified cytomegalovirus-associated TCR beta chains were confirmed in vitro to be specific for cytomegalovirus antigens. A further reported finding was that TCR beta sequences accurately predicted the HLA-A and HLA-B alleles for most subjects in the first cohort. Most CMV-associated TCR beta chains appeared to be HLA-restricted in a later analysis, and the HLA associations seemed to be driven largely by CMV exposure. Because counts were too low, 15 to 20 rarely observed V segments, including chromosome 9 orphons, were excluded from the earlier analysis of around 590 of the donors. In an earlier analysis of 450 to 750 of the donors, most TCR beta V segments appeared in productive rearrangements about 87% or about 30% of the time, broadly matching IMGT annotations. Strong co-occurrence of HLA alleles, especially DR and DQ, made assigning TCR associations to individual alleles difficult. Linkage disequilibrium might explain the correlated functional status among segregating V segments, but an unknown experimental factor could not be ruled out. The study listed over 150 TCR beta chains as associated with cytomegalovirus.

The cohort was made up of roughly 670 healthy bone marrow donors. At the time of sampling, all cohort members were nominally healthy, though unrecorded immune exposures were likely present. The donor tested CMV seropositive and was one of the 289 seropositive cohort members. Each donor provided a peripheral blood sample, and peripheral blood mononuclear cells were used for TCR beta sequencing. Genomic DNA was extracted from the blood cell samples with the Qiagen DNeasy Blood Extraction Kit. The sequence links TRBV6-4 to TRBJ2-1, and TRBD2 aligns with 11 junction nucleotides. The receptor was isolated from a woman in her forties or fifties in good health and CMV-seropositive. The material sequenced was PBMCs. CDR3 region: CASSGTSGGFEEQFF. Read as DNA, the sequence is TGTGCCAGCAGTGGAACTAGCGGGGGTTTCGAAGAGCAGTTCTTC.